This passage covers 30 T cell receptor beta chains from one sample sequenced in a study of spatial heterogeneity in lung cancer. The time point here: sample taken at primary tumor resection. Study conclusions and caveats: For expanded intratumoral alpha and beta TCRs, counts tracked tumor mutation counts.

Their cognate antigens are unknown. TCRdb used MiXCR to reprocess the 5' RACE reads, holding one entry per CDR3 protein. Of roughly 17,000 distinct CDR3 sequences in the sample, roughly 6% were seen once. The sample in question was lung tumor tissue, obtained at surgery. These receptors all come from a male donor with early-stage non-small cell lung cancer.

This clonotype was recorded at least ten times. The chain has TRBV20-1 and TRBJ1-5, with 7 bases aligning to TRBD1. Germline CDR1 reads DFQATT; CDR2 reads SNEGSKA (reference sequence). The ends lost 1 base at V and 2 bases at J; junction bases unmatched: 11. The length of the CDR3 is 17 residues. This CDR3 is CSARGDRVRGGNQPQHF. CDR3 DNA: TGCAGTGCTAGAGGTGACAGGGTCCGGGGAGGCAATCAGCCCCAGCATTTT.

In DNA, the CDR3 is TGTGCCAGCAGTTACGCCCCAGATACCAATTCACCCCTCCACTTT. This codes for CASSYAPDTNSPLHF. V usage is TRBV6-6 and J usage is TRBJ1-6; D is unresolved. Per the germline V gene, CDR1 is MNHNY and CDR2 is SVGAGI (reference sequence). This CDR3 has 15 amino acids. V lost 2 bases, J lost 7 bases, and 12 bases lay in between.

CDR3 sequence reads: CATSSQGLGGYTF. The CDR3, as DNA: TGTGCCACCAGCAGCCAGGGGCTGGGAGGCTACACCTTC. This chain connects TRBV15 to TRBJ1-2; D is perhaps TRBD1 (6 bases). CDR3 length equals 13 residues. V lost 3 bases and J lost 8, with 13 bases in between. Germline CDR1 and CDR2: LNHNV and YYDKDF (reference sequence).

This clonotype was seen at least ten times. The chain uses TRBV6-2 or TRBV6-3 and TRBJ1-4, with D perhaps TRBD1 (5 bases). V was shortened by 0 bases and J by 2 bases, with 19 bases between the two germline ends. Germline V gene lookup returns CDR1 MNHEY and CDR2 SVGEGT. This CDR3 spans 19 amino acids. This CDR3 reads CASSYSTWQGRRTNEKLFF. The CDR3 bases are TGTGCCAGCAGTTACTCGACTTGGCAGGGAAGAAGGACTAATGAAAAACTGTTTTTT.

This clonotype was seen repeatedly, ten times or more. The CDR3 protein is CASNRDDSPLHF. DNA of the CDR3: TGTGCCAGCAACAGGGACGATTCACCCCTCCACTTT. J is TRBJ1-6 and V is TRBV5-6, with D tentatively TRBD1 (6 bases). The V gene's germline CDR1 is SGHDT and CDR2 YYEEEE. The CDR3 totals 12 residues. The V gene lost 6 bases and the J gene lost 8 bases, with 9 bases spanning the gap.

This clonotype was recorded many times. CDR3 sequence reads: CASSLGAEGAFF. The CDR3 region has the DNA TGTGCCAGCAGTTTGGGGGCAGAGGGGGCTTTCTTT. V usage is TRBV12-3 or TRBV12-4 and J usage is TRBJ1-1; maybe TRBD1 (6 bases). The CDR3 runs 12 residues. V was cut by 3 bases and J by 11 bases, with 13 bases left in between.

J is TRBJ1-2 and V is TRBV3-1, with D possibly being TRBD1 (5 bases). V was clipped by 7 bases and J by 0 bases, with 18 bases between them. Germline CDR1 is LGHDT and CDR2 is YNNKEL (reference sequence). This CDR3 comprises 16 residues. The CDR3 region is CASTQRGTQANYGYTF. As DNA, the CDR3 is TGTGCCAGCACCCAGCGAGGGACCCAAGCTAACTATGGCTACACCTTC.

This clonotype was counted at least ten times. The chain recombines TRBV12-3 or TRBV12-4 with TRBJ1-1; the D is unclear. V was cut by 4 bases and J by 3 bases, with 15 bases left in between. CDR3 length: 15 residues. CDR3 sequence (DNA): TGTGCCAGCAGTTCCCATACAGAGGCCTACACTGAAGCTTTCTTT. Translating it yields CASSSHTEAYTEAFF.

This clonotype was observed at least ten times. V is TRBV2 and J is TRBJ1-2; D possibly corresponds to TRBD1 (5 bases). The CDR3 extends over 13 amino acids. V was pared by 4 bases and J by 7 bases, with 13 bases between. Per the germline V gene, CDR1 is SNHLY and CDR2 is FYNNEI. In nucleotides, the CDR3 is TGTGCCAGCAGTGGGGGCAGGGAGGCTGGCTACACCTTC. This sequence encodes CASSGGREAGYTF.

The sample holds many counts of this clonotype. The chain employs TRBV28 and TRBJ2-3; TRBD2 is a possible D gene (5 bases). Trimming shortened V by 2 bases and J by 4 bases, and 7 bases separated the two germline ends. Germline assignment: CDR1 MDHEN and CDR2 SYDVKM. This CDR3 contains 13 residues. The CDR3 region is CASSLAGPDTQYF. DNA for the CDR3: TGTGCCAGCAGTTTAGCGGGTCCAGATACGCAGTATTTT.

This clonotype is termed large (0.1 to 1%). The chain links TRBV3-1 to TRBJ2-2; weak D call: TRBD1 (5 bases). Trimming removed 2 bases from V and 13 bases from J, with 14 bases in between. The CDR3 covers 13 residues. CDR1 LGHDT and CDR2 YNNKEL come from the germline V gene (reference sequence). In DNA form, the CDR3 reads TGTGCCAGCAGCCAACCCGACAGAAGAGGGCTGTTTTTT. Protein sequence: CASSQPDRRGLFF.

This clonotype was seen many times. The chain couples TRBV20-1 to TRBJ1-5, with D hard to call. CDR3 length: 18 residues. Trimming took off 6 bases at V and 0 bases at J, with 24 bases between the two ends. Germline CDR1 reads DFQATT; CDR2 reads SNEGSKA (reference sequence). The CDR3 coding sequence is TGCAGTGCCATAGCCCCTGGCAGCTCGGTGAGTAGCAATCAGCCCCAGCATTTT. It translates to CSAIAPGSSVSSNQPQHF.

The sample holds many counts of this clonotype. The junction departs from the called germline gene at one end, perhaps through a read error. The CDR3 DNA reads as TGCGCCAGCAGTGGGGACAGGGACGAGCCGTACTTC. Its translation is CASSGDRDEPYF. V usage is TRBV10-2 and J usage is TRBJ2-7, with 9 positions matching TRBD1. The CDR3 runs 12 residues. The germline CDR1 and CDR2 sequences are WSHSY and SAAADI.

This clonotype showed up just a few times. V gene TRBV12-3 or TRBV12-4 combines with J gene TRBJ1-5; 8 nucleotides align to TRBD1. After removal of 10 bases from V and 5 bases from J, the junction contained 10 bases not matched to a gene. The CDR3 loop spans 14 amino acids. CDR3 sequence: CATTTGAVDQPQHF. Here the CDR3 DNA reads TGTGCCACAACGACAGGGGCGGTCGATCAGCCCCAGCATTTT.

The table lists this clonotype with many counts. V gene TRBV28 combines with J gene TRBJ1-1, with D perhaps TRBD1 (5 bases). V lost 6 bases and J 8 bases, leaving 16 bases between the germline ends. The length of the CDR3 is 13 residues. Germline CDR1 MDHEN, CDR2 SYDVKM. CDR3 in DNA: TGTGCCAGCAGACCCGTGGTAAGGGGAGAAGCTTTCTTT. Translated: CASRPVVRGEAFF. Filled out from reference TRBV28 and TRBJ1-1, the complete variable domain reads DVKVTQSSRYLVKRTGEKVFLECVQDMDHENMFWYRQDPGLGLRLIYFSYDVKMKEKGDIPEGYSVSREKKERFSLILESASTNQTSMYLCASRPVVRGEAFFGQGTRLTVV.

V and J are TRBV19 and TRBJ1-2, with D unclear. The CDR3 spans 12 residues. CDR1 and CDR2 (germline): LNHDA, SQIVND (reference sequence). V was pared by 6 bases and J by 8 bases, with 13 bases between. The DNA of the CDR3 is TGTGCCAGTAGCACCCCAGGCCGCGGCTACACCTTC. It is translated as CASSTPGRGYTF.

The sample holds many counts of this clonotype. The genes are TRBV20-1 and TRBJ2-7; D not resolved. Germline V gives CDR1 DFQATT, CDR2 SNEGSKA (reference sequence). The ends were cut back, 4 bases at V and 0 bases at J, with 13 bases in the middle. The CDR3 consists of 14 residues. The CDR3, as DNA: TGCAGTGCTATCCGGCAAGTGGACTCCTACGAGCAGTACTTC. Translating gives CSAIRQVDSYEQYF.

Ten or more counts support this clonotype. V gene TRBV7-2 combines with J gene TRBJ2-1; a possible D gene is TRBD2 (6 bases). The germline V gene encodes CDR1 SGHTA and CDR2 FQGNSA. This CDR3 is built from 12 residues. V dropped 6 bases and J dropped 10 bases, with 13 bases sitting between them. The CDR3 loop is CASSSLGGEQFF. The CDR3 DNA follows: TGTGCCAGCAGTAGCTTAGGAGGGGAGCAGTTCTTC. Full variable domain (missing parts from reference TRBV7-2 and TRBJ2-1): GAGVSQSPSNKVTEKGKDVELRCDPISGHTALYWYRQSLGQGLEFLIYFQGNSAPDKSGLPSDRFSAERTGGSVSTLTIQRTQQEDSAVYLCASSSLGGEQFFGPGTRLTVL.

This clonotype was seen a single time. The rearrangement links TRBV11-2 to TRBJ2-1, with TRBD2 matching 12 bases. The germline CDR1 and CDR2 sequences are SGHAT and FQNNGV. This CDR3 spans 15 amino acids. V was pared by 4 bases and J by 8 bases, with 6 bases of the junction left unmatched. CDR3 nucleotides: TGTGCCAGCAGCTCCCGACTAGCGGGAGTCTATGAGCAGTTCTTC. Translating gives CASSSRLAGVYEQFF.

The sample holds many counts of this clonotype. This chain connects TRBV29-1 to TRBJ2-3, with D maybe TRBD2 (7 bases). V lost 2 bases and J 2 bases, leaving 29 bases between the germline ends. The CDR3 has 20 residues. From germline, CDR1 is SQVTM and CDR2 ANQGSEA. The DNA for the CDR3 is TGCAGCGTTGAATTCAAAGTGGGAGGGGGACCCTTACAGTTCACAGATACGCAGTATTTT. Translating it yields CSVEFKVGGGPLQFTDTQYF.

This clonotype occurred many times. V gene TRBV6-5 combines with J gene TRBJ1-5, with TRBD1 identical over 9 bases. The CDR3 spans 14 residues. The germline V gene encodes CDR1 MNHEY and CDR2 SVGAGI. V shed 6 bases and J 5 bases; nucleotides not matched to a gene: 5. The CDR3 DNA reads TGTGCCAGCAGCCGGACAGGGGTTGATCAGCCCCAGCATTTT. Protein sequence: CASSRTGVDQPQHF.

The table lists this clonotype with many counts. V is TRBV7-8 and J is TRBJ1-1; D gene ambiguous. Looked up from germline, CDR1 is SGHVS and CDR2 is FQNEAQ. The CDR3 runs to 14 residues. Trimming shortened V by 2 bases and J by 1 base, and 8 bases separated the two germline ends. CDR3 loop: CASSLTEKNTEAFF. The CDR3, as DNA: TGTGCCAGCAGCTTAACCGAGAAGAACACTGAAGCTTTCTTT.

This clonotype was observed at least ten times. V and J are TRBV5-5 and TRBJ2-3; 13 bases fit TRBD2. The CDR3 runs 15 residues. Trimming cost V 7 bases and J 4 bases; bases outside gene matches: 6. CDR1 is SGHKS, CDR2 YYEKEE, per germline (reference sequence). CDR3 loop: CASGTSGGAPDTQYF. As DNA, the CDR3 is TGTGCCAGCGGAACTAGCGGGGGGGCCCCAGATACGCAGTATTTT.

This clonotype has at least ten counts. This sequence joins TRBV27 and TRBJ2-6; D remains unclear. Trimming pared 5 bases from V and 1 base from J, leaving 9 bases between. The germline V gene has CDR1 MNHEY and CDR2 SMNVEV (reference sequence). The CDR3 is 15 residues long. As DNA, the CDR3 is TGTGCCAGCAGTGTAGGCAGTTCTGGGGCCAACGTCCTGACTTTC. Its translation: CASSVGSSGANVLTF.

Many counts were recorded for this clonotype. This sequence joins TRBV5-6 and TRBJ1-5; 7 bases line up with TRBD1. Trimming at V came to 4 bases and at J to 7 bases, leaving 11 bases not matched to a gene. CDR3 length: 15 amino acids. The germline CDR1 and CDR2 sequences are SGHDT and YYEEEE. Here the CDR3 DNA reads TGTGCCAGCAGCCCTAGAGGCAGGGGGGTACAGCCCCAGCATTTT. Translated: CASSPRGRGVQPQHF.

The table lists this clonotype with many counts. This rearrangement joins TRBV15 to TRBJ1-2; weak D call: TRBD1 (5 bases). The CDR3 runs to 15 residues. The germline V gene encodes CDR1 LNHNV and CDR2 YYDKDF (reference sequence). The germline V and J ends were trimmed by 0 bases and 2 bases, with 10 bases remaining between them. DNA of the CDR3: TGTGCCACCAGCAGAGATCCATCAGGGAACTATGGCTACACCTTC. Translated: CATSRDPSGNYGYTF.

By proportion, this clonotype is large. The chain is built from TRBV6-1 and TRBJ1-5, with 7 bases that match TRBD1. Germline CDR1 and CDR2: MNHNS and SASEGT. The CDR3 has 15 amino acids. J was trimmed by 6 bases and V by 1 base; bases with no gene match: 6. CDR3 nucleotide sequence: TGTGCCAGCAGTGAAGTCGCAGGGGGAATTCAGCCCCAGCATTTT. Amino acid sequence: CASSEVAGGIQPQHF.

This clonotype is medium-sized by share. The chain has TRBV6-5 and TRBJ2-3; D unresolved. The germline V gene has CDR1 MNHEY and CDR2 SVGAGI. This CDR3 has 15 residues. V lost 0 bases and J 0 bases, leaving 7 bases between the germline ends. The CDR3 DNA follows: TGTGCCAGCAGTTACTCGTTGGCCAGCACAGATACGCAGTATTTT. Its translation is CASSYSLASTDTQYF.

This clonotype is classed as medium-sized. The chain recombines TRBV7-2 with TRBJ2-7, with a weak D call TRBD1 (5 bases). The V end was cut by 5 bases, the J end by 2 bases, with 13 bases between. From germline, CDR1 is SGHTA and CDR2 FQGNSA. The CDR3 has 14 residues. As DNA, the CDR3 is TGTGCCAGCAGCAGGGGCCGGCCACCCTACGAGCAGTACTTC. It encodes CASSRGRPPYEQYF.

This clonotype came up many times. The genes are TRBV3-1 and TRBJ2-7; 10 positions match TRBD2. This CDR3 comprises 16 residues. Unmatched junction bases numbered 7, after V lost 0 bases and J lost 5 bases. Looked up from germline, CDR1 is LGHDT and CDR2 is YNNKEL (reference sequence). CDR3 in DNA: TGTGCCAGCAGCCAAGATCGGCTAGCGGGAGTCCACGAGCAGTACTTC. The encoded protein is CASSQDRLAGVHEQYF.